This entry lists 25 T cell receptor beta chains sequenced from one sample in a study of blood T cell repertoires in COVID-19 (dated by TCRdb to about 2020). Receptor libraries were prepared by the immunoSEQ multiplex PCR assay. Sourced from immuneACCESS, this table was stored by TCRdb with only in-frame sequences that have V and J called. A share of the clones is absent; for the studies checked, an unresolved V gene accounts for under half, and the remainder has no known explanation. The sample data list about 220,000 clones, and more than 75% of these were observed just once. The top ten clones comprise 5.2% of the sample. Sequencing used peripheral blood. These receptors all stem from an older woman with COVID-19, enrolled during active disease.

The V gene is TRBV18, the J gene TRBJ2-3, with 10 bases fitting TRBD2. The CDR3 has 16 residues. Per the germline V gene, CDR1 is KGHSH and CDR2 is LQKENI. V lost 1 base and J lost 2; bases outside the gene matches: 3. The CDR3 DNA sequence: TGTGCCAGCTCACCACTAGCGGGAGGACCCACAGATACGCAGTATTTT. It translates to CASSPLAGGPTDTQYF.

The sample holds a few counts of this clone. Other nucleotide sequences in the sample specify the same CDR3. The chain recombines TRBV7-2 with TRBJ1-1, with a possible D match to TRBD1 (5 bases). Germline V CDR1 and CDR2: SGHTA, FQGNSA. The CDR3 contains 11 residues. Trimming cost V 1 base and J 10 bases, with 7 bases left between them. The CDR3, as DNA: TGTGCCAGCAGCTTAGGGGGGGGAGCTTTCTTT. Amino acid sequence: CASSLGGGAFF.

This rearrangement joins TRBV11-2 to TRBJ2-5; 8 bases line up with TRBD1. Germline lookup yields CDR1 SGHAT and CDR2 FQNNGV. V shed 2 bases, J shed 1 base, and the junction held 6 bases outside the gene matches. This CDR3 is built from 16 residues. As DNA, the CDR3 is TGTGCCAGCAGCTTATTCCAGGGGGCGATCCAAGAGACCCAGTACTTC. Amino acid sequence: CASSLFQGAIQETQYF.

The V call is TRBV5-1, the J call TRBJ2-7; 13 bases align to TRBD2. Germline CDR1 SGHRS, CDR2 YFSETQ. J gave up 4 bases and V 2 bases, and 6 bases lay outside the gene matches. The CDR3 has 16 residues. DNA of the CDR3: TGCGCCAGCAGCTTTGGACTAGCGGGAGCCGCATACGAGCAGTACTTC. Its translation is CASSFGLAGAAYEQYF.

The chain carries TRBV29-1 and TRBJ1-2, with D uncertain. The CDR3 loop spans 14 amino acids. With 5 bases removed from V and 4 bases from J, the gap between germline ends came to 17 bases. Germline assignment: CDR1 SQVTM and CDR2 ANQGSEA. The CDR3 sequence: CSVPPELSVYGYTF. CDR3 DNA sequence: TGCAGCGTTCCACCGGAACTGAGCGTCTATGGCTACACCTTC.

In this sample, this clone turned up once. J is TRBJ2-7 and V is TRBV4-3; D is perhaps TRBD2 (6 bases). The CDR3 extends over 18 amino acids. The V gene lost 2 bases and the J gene lost 2 bases, with 22 bases spanning the gap. CDR1 is LGHNA, CDR2 YSLEER, per germline. The CDR3 sequence is CASSQSVGKRAVPYEQYF. The CDR3 region has the DNA TGCGCCAGCAGCCAATCGGTAGGGAAGCGGGCCGTTCCCTACGAGCAGTACTTC.

The chain combines TRBV18 with TRBJ2-7; no reliable D call. Trimming left V 6 bases short and J 0 bases short, with 12 bases between. In germline, CDR1 is KGHSH, CDR2 LQKENI. This CDR3 comprises 14 residues. DNA for the CDR3: TGTGCCAGCTCCCGAGCACCCTCCTCCTACGAGCAGTACTTC. Translating gives CASSRAPSSYEQYF.

The chain employs TRBV28 and TRBJ1-4, with 8 bases fitting TRBD1. The V and J ends lost 6 bases and 6 bases, in that order; junction bases with no gene match: 9. Per the germline V gene, CDR1 is MDHEN and CDR2 is SYDVKM. CDR3 length equals 15 residues. Here the CDR3 DNA reads TGTGCCAGCAGATCCCTCGGGACAGGTTATGAAAAACTGTTTTTT. Encoded protein: CASRSLGTGYEKLFF.

J is TRBJ2-5 and V is TRBV2; TRBD1 matches at 8 bases. This CDR3 contains 14 residues. Looked up from germline, CDR1 is SNHLY and CDR2 is FYNNEI. Germline trimming cut 7 bases from V and 2 bases from J; bases unmatched to any gene: 6. CDR3 nucleotides: TGTGCCAGCACGAGACAGGGGAGGCAAGAGACCCAGTACTTC. Its translation: CASTRQGRQETQYF.

The V and J genes are TRBV13 and TRBJ2-1, with D uncertain. CDR1 is PRHDT and CDR2 is FYEKMQ in the germline V gene (reference sequence). Between the trimmed V and J ends, which lost 2 bases and 0 bases, there was a span of 14 bases. The CDR3 extends over 17 amino acids. CDR3 nucleotides: TGTGCCAGCAGCTTATCTTCGCCGGGTCCCTCCTACAATGAGCAGTTCTTC. It yields the protein CASSLSSPGPSYNEQFF.

The V and J genes are TRBV6-5 and TRBJ2-1, with D maybe TRBD1 (7 bases). V was cut by 6 bases and J by 4 bases, with 16 bases left in between. Germline V gives CDR1 MNHEY, CDR2 SVGAGI. CDR3 length: 15 amino acids. CDR3 residues: CASRPRQGGYNEQFF. CDR3 bases: TGTGCCAGCAGACCGCGACAGGGAGGATACAATGAGCAGTTCTTC.

This chain connects TRBV30 to TRBJ2-7, with D possibly being TRBD2 (5 bases). Germline CDR1 GTSNPN, CDR2 SVGIG (reference sequence). V lost 0 bases and J lost 3, with 9 bases in between. This CDR3 region has 13 residues. The CDR3 nucleotides are TGTGCCTGGAGTGTAAGAACTAGCTACGAGCAGTACTTC. This codes for CAWSVRTSYEQYF.

Written as DNA, the CDR3 is TGTGCCAGCAGCTTAGATAGGGGGACCTACGAGCAGTACTTC. This translates into CASSLDRGTYEQYF. The chain combines TRBV11-2 with TRBJ2-7; possible D gene TRBD1, 6 bases. Trimming took 0 bases from V and 2 from J, leaving 8 bases between them. The CDR3 covers 14 residues. Per germline, CDR1 SGHAT and CDR2 FQNNGV. Using reference TRBV11-2 and TRBJ2-7 for the parts outside the CDR3, the full variable domain is EAGVAQSPRYKIIEKRQSVAFWCNPISGHATLYWYQQILGQGPKLLIQFQNNGVVDDSQLPKDRFSAERLKGVDSTLKIQPAKLEDSAVYLCASSLDRGTYEQYFGPGTRLTVT.

This chain links TRBV18 with TRBJ2-7, with D possibly matching TRBD2 (5 bases). V lost 4 bases and J 3 bases, leaving 10 bases between the germline ends. Per germline, CDR1 KGHSH and CDR2 LQKENI. The length of the CDR3 is 13 residues. The DNA for the CDR3 is TGTGCCAGCTCACTCGAGCGGAACTACGAGCAGTACTTC. This codes for CASSLERNYEQYF.

This chain uses TRBV9 with TRBJ1-6; D ambiguous. CDR1 and CDR2 from the germline V gene are SGDLS and YYNGEE. Trimming shortened V by 4 bases and J by 9 bases, and 8 bases separated the two germline ends. CDR3 size: 12 residues. For the CDR3, the DNA is TGTGCCAGCAGCCCCGGTTTTTCACCCCTCCACTTT. Encoded protein: CASSPGFSPLHF.

V usage is TRBV28 and J usage is TRBJ1-2; D is possibly TRBD1 (6 bases). The V and J ends lost 5 bases and 5 bases respectively, with 9 bases between them. The CDR3 totals 12 residues. Per the germline V gene, CDR1 is MDHEN and CDR2 is SYDVKM. The CDR3: CASSPQGYGYTF. DNA of the CDR3: TGTGCCAGCAGTCCGCAGGGGTATGGCTACACCTTC.

This clone was detected many times. The rearrangement joins TRBV4-1 to TRBJ2-7; 11 positions match TRBD2. V was pared by 0 bases and J by 2 bases, with 6 bases of the junction left unmatched. The CDR3 length is 17 residues. CDR1 MGHRA and CDR2 YSYEKL come from the germline V gene. The CDR3 reads CASSQEASGRSPYEQYF. The CDR3 DNA sequence: TGCGCCAGCAGCCAAGAAGCTAGCGGGAGGTCACCCTACGAGCAGTACTTC.

The table lists this clone with a few counts. V and J are TRBV5-1 and TRBJ2-1, with D possibly being TRBD2 (5 bases). This CDR3 is built from 15 residues. The V and J ends lost 5 bases and 7 bases respectively, with 19 bases between them. The germline V gene encodes CDR1 SGHRS and CDR2 YFSETQ. The CDR3 nucleotides are TGCGCCAGCAGGTACTTAGCGATGAGCGTGAATGAGCAGTTCTTC. Protein sequence: CASRYLAMSVNEQFF.

V gene TRBV19 combines with J gene TRBJ1-6; D gene uncertain. The CDR3 runs 15 residues. V gave up 4 bases and J gave up 7 bases, with 14 bases separating them. In germline, CDR1 is LNHDA, CDR2 SQIVND (reference sequence). CDR3 loop: CASSSRRTGNSPLHF. DNA for the CDR3: TGTGCCAGTAGTAGTAGGAGGACGGGGAATTCACCCCTCCACTTT.

The rearrangement uses TRBV4-3 and TRBJ2-1, with 9 bases lining up with TRBD1. Germline loops: CDR1 LGHNA, CDR2 YSLEER. The CDR3 spans 13 residues. Trimming at V came to 4 bases and at J to 12 bases, leaving 7 bases not matched to a gene. The CDR3 DNA sequence: TGCGCCAGCAGCCTGGACAGGGGCCTCCCGCAGTTCTTC. Protein: CASSLDRGLPQFF.

The chain carries TRBV28 and TRBJ1-6; perhaps TRBD1 as D (6 bases). Per the germline V gene, CDR1 is MDHEN and CDR2 is SYDVKM. V lost 5 bases and J lost 3, with 17 bases in between. This CDR3 region has 17 residues. The CDR3 region has the DNA TGTGCCAGCAGTGGAGAGGGTAGGGGGGGCTATAATTCACCCCTCCACTTT. It is translated as CASSGEGRGGYNSPLHF.

This chain links TRBV5-5 with TRBJ1-6; D not certain. Germline V gene lookup returns CDR1 SGHKS and CDR2 YYEKEE (reference sequence). The CDR3 has 15 residues. The V and J ends lost 0 bases and 9 bases respectively, with 13 bases between them. CDR3: CASSLEPRSFSPLHF. The CDR3 bases are TGTGCCAGCAGCTTGGAACCTCGGAGTTTTTCACCCCTCCACTTT.

The chain recombines TRBV29-1 with TRBJ2-3, with TRBD1 matching over 8 bases. V lost 3 bases and J lost 0; bases outside the gene matches: 5. Germline CDR1 reads SQVTM; CDR2 reads ANQGSEA. The CDR3 spans 15 residues. For the CDR3, the DNA is TGCAGCGTTGATACGGACAGGGTTAGCACAGATACGCAGTATTTT. This gives the protein CSVDTDRVSTDTQYF.

This clone was observed a single time. CDR3 region: CASSLGVKTAGANVLTF. Written as DNA, the CDR3 is TGTGCCAGCAGCTTAGGGGTAAAGACAGCAGGGGCCAACGTCCTGACTTTC. This rearrangement joins TRBV7-8 to TRBJ2-6; TRBD1 is a possible D gene (5 bases). The CDR3 is 17 amino acids. The germline gives CDR1 SGHVS, CDR2 FQNEAQ. Trimming cost V 1 base and J 4 bases, with 14 bases left between them.

This chain uses TRBV3-1 (or the pseudogene TRBV3-2) with TRBJ2-1; 10 bases agree with TRBD2. The CDR3 length is 17 residues. In germline, CDR1 is LGHDT, CDR2 YNNKEL (reference sequence). Unmatched junction bases numbered 6, after V lost 2 bases and J lost 2 bases. The CDR3 bases are TGTGCCAGCAGCCAATTTTCGAGCGGGAGGGCCTACAATGAGCAGTTCTTC. Translating it yields CASSQFSSGRAYNEQFF.